Presented here are 32 T cell receptor beta chains from one specimen sequenced in a study of shared clonotypes between healthy human individuals. Sequencing used immunoSEQ multiplex PCR; TCRdb keeps in-frame clones, though not all of them. This sample yields 470,000 or so clones, of which approximately 82% are seen a single time; around 12% belongs to the top ten. The sequenced sample consisted of PBMCs. The receptors originated from a woman aged 40 to 50 in good health. Some clones in this sample may be carry-over from other donors' samples.

The genes are TRBV19 and TRBJ2-7; no reliable D call. The CDR3 is 13 residues long. Germline values: CDR1 LNHDA, CDR2 SQIVND (reference sequence). Trimming shortened V by 6 bases and J by 5 bases, and 14 bases separated the two germline ends. CDR3 in amino acids: CASSPGLLNEQYF. CDR3 bases: TGTGCCAGTAGCCCGGGCCTTTTAAACGAGCAGTACTTC.

This clone was detected many times. V usage is TRBV13 and J usage is TRBJ2-7, with 7 bases identical to TRBD1. The CDR3 length is 13 residues. Germline V gene sequence: CDR1 PRHDT, CDR2 FYEKMQ (reference sequence). The V segment lost 6 bases and the J segment 4 bases; nucleotides outside the gene matches: 6. CDR3 residues: CASRMTGKYEQYF. CDR3 bases: TGTGCCAGCAGAATGACAGGGAAGTACGAGCAGTACTTC. Complete variable domain (other parts from reference TRBV13 and TRBJ2-7): AAGVIQSPRHLIKEKRETATLKCYPIPRHDTVYWYQQGPGQDPQFLISFYEKMQSDKGSIPDRFSAQQFSDYHSELNMSSLELGDSALYFCASRMTGKYEQYFGPGTRLTVT.

The chain carries TRBV18 and TRBJ1-1; D is unclear. V was shortened by 0 bases and J by 2 bases, with 13 bases between the two germline ends. Germline CDR1 is KGHSH and CDR2 is LQKENI. This CDR3 is 16 amino acids long. The CDR3 reads CASSPPSRQDNTEAFF. The CDR3 bases are TGTGCCAGCTCACCACCAAGTCGCCAGGATAACACTGAAGCTTTCTTT. The full variable domain, its missing parts supplied by reference TRBV18 and TRBJ1-1, is NAGVMQNPRHLVRRRGQEARLRCSPMKGHSHVYWYRQLPEEGLKFMVYLQKENIIDESGMPKERFSAEFPKEGPSILRIQQVVRGDSAAYFCASSPPSRQDNTEAFFGQGTRLTVV.

The gene calls are TRBV19 and TRBJ2-7, with 15 bases aligning to TRBD2. With 2 bases clipped from V and 6 bases from J, the junction kept 8 bases outside the gene matches. The CDR3 covers 17 residues. CDR1 and CDR2 (germline): LNHDA, SQIVND (reference sequence). CDR3 sequence reads: CASSIISRTSGRVEQYF. CDR3 DNA sequence: TGTGCCAGTAGTATAATATCCCGGACTAGCGGGAGGGTCGAGCAGTACTTC.

This CDR3 reads CASSLISGPNTGELFF. The CDR3 coding sequence is TGTGCCAGCAGTTTAATCAGTGGTCCTAACACCGGGGAGCTGTTTTTT. The chain has TRBV27 and TRBJ2-2; no clear D gene. CDR3 size: 16 residues. CDR1 is MNHEY and CDR2 is SMNVEV in the germline V gene (reference sequence). Trimming took off 2 bases at V and 2 bases at J, with 12 bases between the two ends.

A remark on this clone: A far larger clone differs by one base, so this is likely a read error. This specimen includes other DNA sequences encoding the same CDR3. The rearrangement links TRBV6-4 to TRBJ2-2; tentatively, D is TRBD1 (5 bases). Germline V CDR1 and CDR2: MRHNA, SNTAGT. The CDR3 totals 16 residues. The CDR3 sequence is CASSAARTSNTGELFF. In DNA form, the CDR3 reads TGCGCCAGCAGTGCAGCCCGGACATCGAACACCGGGGAGCTGTTTTTT.

This clone showed up many times. The chain combines TRBV19 with TRBJ1-3; D is unresolved. There are 18 residues in the CDR3. CDR1 is LNHDA and CDR2 is SQIVND in the germline V gene (reference sequence). V gave up 10 bases and J gave up 0 bases, with 25 bases separating them. The CDR3 region has the DNA TGTGCCACCCGCCTGGGAGGCAGACTCCGAAGCTCTGGAAACACCATATATTTT. Amino acids: CATRLGGRLRSSGNTIYF.

A word on this clone: Distinct nucleotide sequences in the sample also encode this CDR3. The V and J genes are TRBV18 and TRBJ2-7; TRBD1 matches 9 bases. This CDR3 is 15 amino acids long. From germline, CDR1 is KGHSH and CDR2 LQKENI. The trim removed 0 bases at V and 6 bases at J, leaving 6 bases unmatched. CDR3 in amino acids: CASSPPWDRVGEQYF. CDR3 DNA: TGTGCCAGCTCACCACCTTGGGACAGGGTAGGCGAGCAGTACTTC. The full variable domain, in which reference TRBV18 and TRBJ2-7 provide the parts outside the CDR3, is NAGVMQNPRHLVRRRGQEARLRCSPMKGHSHVYWYRQLPEEGLKFMVYLQKENIIDESGMPKERFSAEFPKEGPSILRIQQVVRGDSAAYFCASSPPWDRVGEQYFGPGTRLTVT.

This sequence joins TRBV10-3 and TRBJ2-7; D is unresolved. V lost 4 bases and J 6 bases, leaving 16 bases between the germline ends. The V gene's germline CDR1 is ENHRY and CDR2 SYGVKD. The CDR3 spans 14 residues. CDR3 protein: CAISGSGTVVEQYF. The CDR3 coding sequence is TGTGCCATCAGTGGGAGTGGCACCGTGGTCGAGCAGTACTTC.

As concerns this clone: A far more abundant clone sits one base away, making this likely a read error. The V gene is TRBV15, the J gene TRBJ2-6; D is unresolved. This CDR3 has 15 amino acids. Germline-derived CDR1 and CDR2 are LNHNV and YYDKDF (reference sequence). V was shortened by 1 base and J by 0 bases, with 4 bases between the two germline ends. CDR3 sequence: CATSRGSSGANVLTF. CDR3 bases: TGTGCCACCAGCAGAGGTTCCTCTGGGGCCAACGTCCTGACTTTC.

The chain has TRBV7-9 and TRBJ2-2; TRBD2 agrees at 8 bases. Germline CDR1 reads SEHNR; CDR2 reads FQNEAQ (reference sequence). V dropped 8 bases and J dropped 4; count of bases not matched to a gene: 9. The CDR3 totals 15 residues. The CDR3 nucleotides read TGTGCCAGCGTTAGCGGGACCTCGTTCACCGGGGAGCTGTTTTTT. Translating gives CASVSGTSFTGELFF.

J is TRBJ2-2 and V is TRBV10-3; 8 bases agree with TRBD2. This CDR3 is built from 15 residues. The germline V gene has CDR1 ENHRY and CDR2 SYGVKD. With V trimmed by 6 bases and J by 5 bases, 8 bases remained unmatched. This chain's CDR3 is CAIRGYTGGTGELFF. In DNA form, the CDR3 reads TGTGCCATCAGAGGTTATACGGGAGGGACCGGGGAGCTGTTTTTT.

The V call is TRBV5-1, the J call TRBJ1-1; TRBD1 aligns across 7 bases. The J segment lost 3 bases and the V segment lost 0 bases, leaving 5 bases of the junction unmatched. CDR1 is SGHRS and CDR2 is YFSETQ in the germline V gene. The CDR3 consists of 15 residues. CDR3 protein: CASSLETGTYTEAFF. The CDR3 coding sequence is TGCGCCAGCAGCTTGGAGACAGGGACCTACACTGAAGCTTTCTTT.

CDR3 loop: CSASDAGGYTF. CDR3 coding DNA: TGCAGTGCTAGTGACGCCGGTGGCTACACCTTC. This rearrangement joins TRBV20-1 to TRBJ1-2; D unresolved. Deletions cut 3 bases from V and 7 bases from J, with 9 bases between. CDR3 length equals 11 residues. The germline gives CDR1 DFQATT, CDR2 SNEGSKA (reference sequence).

This clone was counted a few times. The V gene is TRBV5-4, the J gene TRBJ2-1; D perhaps matches TRBD1 (6 bases). Germline CDR1 and CDR2: SGHNT and YYREEE (reference sequence). This CDR3 region has 14 residues. V lost 1 base to trimming and J lost 9 bases, with 14 bases between them. The CDR3 bases are TGTGCCAGCAGCTTGTCCGGACAGACGGGTGAGCAGTTCTTC. Residues: CASSLSGQTGEQFF.

This clone occurred many times. The same CDR3 arises from other DNA sequences in this sample as well. The chain couples TRBV29-1 to TRBJ1-2; 7 bases match TRBD1. V lost 7 bases and J lost 4; bases outside the gene matches: 6. CDR3 length equals 12 residues. Per the germline V gene, CDR1 is SQVTM and CDR2 is ANQGSEA. Here the CDR3 DNA reads TGCAGCGCCCAGGGGGGGATCTATGGCTACACCTTC. As protein: CSAQGGIYGYTF. Looking up the rest from reference TRBV29-1 and TRBJ1-2 gives the full variable domain: SAVISQKPSRDICQRGTSLTIQCQVDSQVTMMFWYRQQPGQSLTLIATANQGSEATYESGFVIDKFPISRPNLTFSTLTVSNMSPEDSSIYLCSAQGGIYGYTFGSGTRLTVV.

The rearrangement uses TRBV2 and TRBJ2-1; D uncertain. Between the trimmed V and J ends, which lost 2 bases and 6 bases, there was a span of 11 bases. The germline gives CDR1 SNHLY, CDR2 FYNNEI. The CDR3 is 14 amino acids. CDR3 amino acids: CASSELANPNEQFF. The CDR3 DNA follows: TGTGCCAGCAGTGAATTGGCTAACCCCAATGAGCAGTTCTTC.

V gene TRBV7-9 combines with J gene TRBJ2-1, with 9 bases lining up with TRBD2. Germline CDR1 and CDR2: SEHNR and FQNEAQ (reference sequence). The junction had 5 bases not matched to a gene; V was cut back by 3 bases and J by 2 bases. This CDR3 contains 16 residues. As DNA, the CDR3 is TGTGCCAGCAGCTTGCTAGGCGGGAGGGCCTACAATGAGCAGTTCTTC. Its translation: CASSLLGGRAYNEQFF.

The genes are TRBV13 and TRBJ2-7; D is perhaps TRBD1 (6 bases). The germline gives CDR1 PRHDT, CDR2 FYEKMQ (reference sequence). The CDR3 is 13 amino acids. V lost 6 bases and J 0 bases, leaving 9 bases between the germline ends. The CDR3 nucleotides are TGTGCCAGCAGGACGGACAGCTCCTACGAGCAGTACTTC. It is translated as CASRTDSSYEQYF.

The chain links TRBV28 to TRBJ2-2; TRBD2 aligns across 10 bases. The V gene's germline CDR1 is MDHEN and CDR2 SYDVKM. The CDR3 has 17 amino acids. J was trimmed by 5 bases and V by 5 bases; bases with no gene match: 11. Here the CDR3 reads CASSRLAGALITGELFF. DNA for the CDR3: TGTGCCAGCAGTAGGCTAGCGGGAGCTCTGATTACCGGGGAGCTGTTTTTT. The whole variable domain, filled in from reference TRBV28 and TRBJ2-2, reads DVKVTQSSRYLVKRTGEKVFLECVQDMDHENMFWYRQDPGLGLRLIYFSYDVKMKEKGDIPEGYSVSREKKERFSLILESASTNQTSMYLCASSRLAGALITGELFFGEGSRLTVL.

The chain has TRBV2 and TRBJ1-5; D is unclear. CDR3 length equals 15 residues. Trimming stripped 1 base from V and 0 bases from J, with 7 bases between. Germline-derived CDR1 and CDR2 are SNHLY and FYNNEI. This chain's CDR3 is CASSEGQTSNQPQHF. The CDR3 DNA follows: TGTGCCAGCAGTGAAGGGCAAACTAGCAATCAGCCCCAGCATTTT.

The genes are TRBV9 and TRBJ2-3; 12 bases map to TRBD1. Unmatched junction bases numbered 11, after V lost 4 bases and J lost 2 bases. Germline CDR1 and CDR2: SGDLS and YYNGEE. The CDR3 is made up of 18 amino acids. CDR3 in DNA: TGTGCCAGCAGCCTCTCCCCCGGGGGACAGGGGGCCACAGATACGCAGTATTTT. It codes for CASSLSPGGQGATDTQYF.

The chain combines TRBV5-6 with TRBJ1-4; 7 bases align to TRBD1. J gave up 7 bases and V 4 bases, and 13 bases lay outside the gene matches. The CDR3 contains 16 residues. The germline CDR1 and CDR2 sequences are SGHDT and YYEEEE. CDR3 nucleotides: TGTGCCAGCAGCGCCTTCGCGGGCAGGGGGACTGAAAAACTGTTTTTT. Translated, it gives CASSAFAGRGTEKLFF.

Worth noting for this clone: A far larger clone differs by one base, so this is likely a read error. The chain uses TRBV5-1 and TRBJ2-7; 7 positions match TRBD2. J gave up 7 bases and V 4 bases, and 11 bases lay outside the gene matches. CDR1 and CDR2 from the germline V gene are SGHRS and YFSETQ. The CDR3 spans 14 residues. The CDR3 DNA reads as TGCGCCAGCAGCACTAGCGAGAGGGCCAGGGAGCAGTACTTC. Amino acids: CASSTSERAREQYF. Based on the CDR3 plus reference TRBV5-1 and TRBJ2-7, the full variable domain is KAGVTQTPRYLIKTRGQQVTLSCSPISGHRSVSWYQQTPGQGLQFLFEYFSETQRNKGNFPGRFSGRQFSNSRSEMNVSTLELGDSALYLCASSTSERAREQYFGPGTRLTVT.

Notes on this clone: A much larger clone differs from this one at a single base, so this may be a read error. The chain carries TRBV5-8 and TRBJ1-5, with D perhaps TRBD1 (5 bases). This CDR3 spans 15 amino acids. The V and J ends lost 4 bases and 3 bases respectively, with 14 bases between them. Germline V gene lookup returns CDR1 SGHTS and CDR2 YDEGEE. CDR3 region: CASSPLLGTNQPQHF. CDR3 sequence (DNA): TGTGCCAGCAGCCCTCTACTAGGGACCAATCAGCCCCAGCATTTT.

This chain connects TRBV10-3 to TRBJ2-3; 10 bases line up with TRBD2. The CDR3 extends over 13 amino acids. The trim removed 10 bases at V and 1 base at J, leaving 2 bases unmatched. Germline CDR1 is ENHRY and CDR2 is SYGVKD. The CDR3 nucleotides are TGTGCCACCGGACTAGCGGGCACAGATACGCAGTATTTT. Protein product: CATGLAGTDTQYF.

This clone was counted only a few times. V is TRBV28 and J is TRBJ1-4; no definite D call. This CDR3 is 12 amino acids long. The germline V gene has CDR1 MDHEN and CDR2 SYDVKM. V gave up 5 bases and J gave up 7 bases, with 8 bases separating them. The CDR3 coding sequence is TGTGCCAGCAGTCCCCCCGTTGAAAAACTGTTTTTT. This codes for CASSPPVEKLFF.

DNA for the CDR3: TGTGCCTGGAGTGAAACAGGGGCGGGGGAAGCTTTCTTT. Translated: CAWSETGAGEAFF. The genes are TRBV30 and TRBJ1-1, with TRBD1 matching over 7 bases. V lost 1 base and J lost 8; bases outside the gene matches: 7. This CDR3 spans 13 amino acids. Germline V gene lookup returns CDR1 GTSNPN and CDR2 SVGIG (reference sequence). Based on the CDR3 plus reference TRBV30 and TRBJ1-1, the full variable domain is SQTIHQWPATLVQPVGSPLSLECTVEGTSNPNLYWYRQAAGRGLQLLFYSVGIGQISSEVPQNLSASRPQDRQFILSSKKLLLSDSGFYLCAWSETGAGEAFFGQGTRLTVV.

As regards this clone: A junction boundary mismatches the germline segment, possibly from a read error. The rearrangement joins TRBV28 to TRBJ1-1; D not certain. Germline CDR1 is MDHEN and CDR2 is SYDVKM. The CDR3 covers 11 residues. In DNA form, the CDR3 reads TGTGCCAGCAGTTTAGGACGGAGGGTGGATTTT. Its translation: CASSLGRRVDF.

CDR3 residues: CASSFLTMNEKLFF. As DNA, the CDR3 is TGCGCCAGCAGCTTTCTAACAATGAATGAAAAACTGTTTTTT. The chain has TRBV5-1 and TRBJ1-4; no firm D call. The CDR3 is 14 residues long. V lost 2 bases and J 5 bases, leaving 10 bases between the germline ends. Germline assignment: CDR1 SGHRS and CDR2 YFSETQ.

This sequence joins TRBV7-2 and TRBJ2-6, with a tentative D call TRBD1 (5 bases). Trimming removed 5 bases from V and 1 base from J, with 15 bases in between. CDR1 SGHTA and CDR2 FQGNSA come from the germline V gene. CDR3 length: 17 amino acids. In DNA form, the CDR3 reads TGTGCCAGCAGCCCAAGGACAACTCTATCTGGGGCCAACGTCCTGACTTTC. Protein sequence: CASSPRTTLSGANVLTF.

V and J are TRBV11-2 and TRBJ2-7; unclear D gene. The CDR3 runs 19 residues. Germline CDR1 and CDR2: SGHAT and FQNNGV. V lost 5 bases and J 0 bases, leaving 26 bases between the germline ends. CDR3 coding DNA: TGTGCCAGCAGCCGCGCCCAGTCAGGCCACCTACCCAGCTCCTACGAGCAGTACTTC. Protein product: CASSRAQSGHLPSSYEQYF.